The next 30 T cell receptor beta chains were all read from a single sample in a study of patients and donors after allogeneic stem cell transplantation (TCRdb year 2020). The library was produced with RT-PCR. Sequencing was performed on a NextSeq 550. In-frame beta chains were kept once TCRdb had trimmed the public reads at Q25 with fastp and called clones with MiXCR. Rows matching on CDR3 protein sequence are summarized as one entry with the most common DNA and genes. This sample lists about 960,000 distinct CDR3 sequences; 15% to 20% were detected once. The biggest ten clones account for roughly 6% of the sample. The sequenced sample was blood, either unsorted or a sorted T cell fraction (not recorded which). All receptors derive from a human donor who was either an allogeneic HSCT recipient or a stem cell or donor lymphocyte infusion donor (not recorded which). It is not recorded whose cells these are; they may come from a transplant donor.

This clonotype has a count of ten or more. A junction end diverges from the germline sequence, so it may reflect a read error. This chain connects TRBV12-3 or TRBV12-4 to TRBJ2-5; the D is unclear. CDR3 length: 12 amino acids. The CDR3 reads CASTLWEETQYF. CDR3 nucleotides: TGTGCCAGCACTTTATGGGAAGAGACCCAGTACTTC.

This clonotype has only a few counts. CDR3 protein: CAWGRDRGRYNEQFF. DNA for the CDR3: TGTGCCTGGGGTCGAGACAGGGGAAGATACAATGAGCAGTTCTTC. V usage is TRBV30 and J usage is TRBJ2-1; 8 nucleotides line up with TRBD1. In germline, CDR1 is GTSNPN, CDR2 SVGIG (reference sequence). The V segment lost 5 bases and the J segment 4 bases; nucleotides outside the gene matches: 10. This CDR3 comprises 15 residues.

This rearrangement joins TRBV29-1 to TRBJ2-7; no reliable D call. The CDR3 extends over 15 amino acids. V was pared by 3 bases and J by 0 bases, with 15 bases between. Germline CDR1 and CDR2: SQVTM and ANQGSEA. In nucleotides, the CDR3 is TGCAGCGTTGAGCGTGGAGCCTCCTCCTCCTACGAGCAGTACTTC. Translated, it gives CSVERGASSSYEQYF.

The chain has TRBV4-1 and TRBJ2-7; 11 positions agree with TRBD2. The CDR3 runs to 18 residues. CDR1 and CDR2 (germline): MGHRA, YSYEKL. J lost 0 bases, V lost 1 base, and 8 bases had no gene match. CDR3 DNA: TGCGCCAGCAGCCAAGGACCTAGCGGGAGGAAAAGCTCCTACGAGCAGTACTTC. Amino acids: CASSQGPSGRKSSYEQYF.

This clonotype showed up just a few times. The V gene is TRBV6-5, the J gene TRBJ1-1, with D unclear. This CDR3 spans 13 amino acids. Trimming left V 8 bases short and J 2 bases short, with 12 bases between. Germline V CDR1 and CDR2: MNHEY, SVGAGI. The CDR3 bases are TGTGCCAGCCGTTGGCAGGCAAACACTGAAGCTTTCTTT. It translates to CASRWQANTEAFF.

The chain employs TRBV4-3 and TRBJ1-2; unclear D gene. The CDR3 consists of 13 residues. Trimming cost V 4 bases and J 8 bases, with 14 bases left between them. CDR1 LGHNA and CDR2 YSLEER come from the germline V gene. This CDR3 reads CASSRTLEAGYTF. As DNA, the CDR3 is TGCGCCAGCAGCCGAACCTTGGAGGCCGGCTACACCTTC.

The chain is built from TRBV20-1 and TRBJ2-4, with 10 nucleotides matching TRBD1. Trimming at V came to 3 bases and at J to 5 bases, leaving 4 bases not matched to a gene. Per germline, CDR1 DFQATT and CDR2 SNEGSKA (reference sequence). The CDR3 length is 14 residues. The CDR3 DNA follows: TGCAGTGCTAGCCCGGGACAGGGGCAAAACATTCAGTACTTC. This gives the protein CSASPGQGQNIQYF.

This clonotype was recorded at least ten times. DNA of the CDR3: TGCAGTGCTAGGCCCGGTAAGAGGGGCATGAACACTGAAGCTTTCTTT. It translates to CSARPGKRGMNTEAFF. The rearrangement joins TRBV20-1 to TRBJ1-1, with TRBD1 as a possible D gene (5 bases). V was cut by 3 bases and J by 0 bases, with 17 bases left in between. The CDR3 totals 16 residues. Germline V gene data show CDR1 as DFQATT and CDR2 as SNEGSKA (reference sequence).

V and J are TRBV5-1 and TRBJ2-7; 10 bases map to TRBD2. V was pared by 0 bases and J by 4 bases, with 10 bases of the junction left unmatched. The CDR3 consists of 17 residues. Germline CDR1 SGHRS, CDR2 YFSETQ. In nucleotides, the CDR3 is TGCGCCAGCAGCTTGGAGGAACTAGCGGGACCTGGATACGAGCAGTACTTC. As protein: CASSLEELAGPGYEQYF.

Ten or more counts support this clonotype. This rearrangement joins TRBV3-1 to TRBJ2-5; D not certain. The CDR3 contains 11 residues. Germline V gene data show CDR1 as LGHDT and CDR2 as YNNKEL (reference sequence). V was pared by 1 base and J by 4 bases, with 1 base between. CDR3 nucleotides: TGTGCCAGCAGCCAAGCAGAGACCCAGTACTTC. It encodes CASSQAETQYF.

V and J are TRBV20-1 and TRBJ1-1; possible D gene TRBD1, 6 bases. From germline, CDR1 is DFQATT and CDR2 SNEGSKA (reference sequence). Trimming removed 3 bases at V and 0 bases at J, with 17 bases between. The CDR3 totals 16 residues. The chain's CDR3 is CSASQGGTLMNTEAFF. CDR3 coding DNA: TGCAGTGCTAGTCAAGGGGGAACTTTAATGAACACTGAAGCTTTCTTT.

This clonotype has just a few counts. The chain has TRBV12-3 or TRBV12-4 and TRBJ2-7; 8 bases match TRBD2. The CDR3 has 18 residues. V was clipped by 3 bases and J by 3 bases; unmatched bases: 16. The CDR3 DNA sequence: TGTGCCAGCAGTTTCTTTGCGGGAGGACAACGTCCCCTCTACGAGCAGTACTTC. The encoded protein is CASSFFAGGQRPLYEQYF.

The rearrangement joins TRBV4-2 to TRBJ2-3, with 12 nucleotides matching TRBD2. V dropped 3 bases and J dropped 6; count of bases not matched to a gene: 7. This CDR3 is built from 16 residues. Per germline, CDR1 LGHNA and CDR2 YNFKEQ. For the CDR3, the DNA is TGTGCCAGCAGCCACACCCCCGGGACTAGCGGGGATACGCAGTATTTT. Its translation is CASSHTPGTSGDTQYF.

This clonotype was found a few times. The rearrangement links TRBV2 to TRBJ1-1, with 7 bases aligning to TRBD1. Germline trimming cut 3 bases from V and 2 bases from J; bases unmatched to any gene: 6. The CDR3 is 15 amino acids. Germline-derived CDR1 and CDR2 are SNHLY and FYNNEI. CDR3 loop: CASSDIDRANTEAFF. As DNA, the CDR3 is TGTGCCAGCAGTGACATCGACAGGGCCAACACTGAAGCTTTCTTT.

The chain uses TRBV6-1 and TRBJ2-7; a weak D match, TRBD2 (5 bases). Trimming took off 6 bases at V and 0 bases at J, with 12 bases between the two ends. Germline V gives CDR1 MNHNS, CDR2 SASEGT. The CDR3 spans 14 residues. The CDR3 bases are TGTGCCAGCAGCCCGACACTAGTCTCCTACGAGCAGTACTTC. Protein product: CASSPTLVSYEQYF.

The chain joins TRBV29-1 to TRBJ2-1, with D perhaps TRBD2 (5 bases). The CDR3 runs 14 residues. Per the germline V gene, CDR1 is SQVTM and CDR2 is ANQGSEA. V was clipped by 0 bases and J by 3 bases, with 9 bases between them. This CDR3 reads CSVEDPRGYNEQFF. DNA for the CDR3: TGCAGCGTTGAAGATCCCCGGGGCTACAATGAGCAGTTCTTC.

The chain combines TRBV6-2 or TRBV6-3 with TRBJ2-7; TRBD2 might be the D (5 bases). V shed 4 bases and J shed 5 bases, with 21 bases lying between them. The CDR3 is made up of 16 amino acids. Looked up from germline, CDR1 is MNHEY and CDR2 is SVGEGT. The CDR3 is CASSFDPQGYGDEQYF. CDR3 DNA: TGTGCCAGCAGTTTCGACCCACAAGGGTACGGGGACGAGCAGTACTTC.

This clonotype was seen more than once but under ten times. The chain carries TRBV28 and TRBJ2-7, with D possibly TRBD1 on 5 matching bases. Germline V gives CDR1 MDHEN, CDR2 SYDVKM. Trimming removed 4 bases at V and 2 bases at J, with 12 bases between. The CDR3 loop spans 14 amino acids. The CDR3 here is CASSSPDIAYEQYF. The CDR3, as DNA: TGTGCCAGCAGTTCCCCGGACATTGCCTACGAGCAGTACTTC.

In this sample, this clonotype turned up a few times. V and J are TRBV12-3 or TRBV12-4 and TRBJ2-1, with D perhaps matching TRBD2 (5 bases). V shed 3 bases and J shed 7 bases, with 16 bases lying between them. There are 15 residues in the CDR3. The CDR3 spells CASSFFLGLANEQFF. As DNA, the CDR3 is TGTGCCAGCAGTTTTTTTTTAGGGCTAGCTAATGAGCAGTTCTTC.

Here the CDR3 reads CASTGQGIRTEAFF. CDR3 sequence (DNA): TGTGCCAGCACCGGACAGGGAATTAGGACTGAAGCTTTCTTT. V is TRBV6-2 or TRBV6-3 and J is TRBJ1-1, with 8 bases lining up with TRBD1. The germline gives CDR1 MNHEY, CDR2 SVGEGT. This CDR3 is built from 14 residues. V lost 7 bases and J lost 5; bases outside the gene matches: 9.

The genes are TRBV5-1 and TRBJ1-1; 9 bases match TRBD1. Per the germline V gene, CDR1 is SGHRS and CDR2 is YFSETQ. With 0 bases clipped from V and 6 bases from J, the junction kept 3 bases outside the gene matches. CDR3 size: 14 residues. The CDR3 loop reads CASSLDRGLAEAFF. The CDR3 DNA reads TGCGCCAGCAGCTTGGACAGGGGGCTGGCTGAAGCTTTCTTT.

This clonotype was recorded a few times. The chain is built from TRBV29-1 and TRBJ2-2; the D gene is possibly TRBD2 (5 bases). V was trimmed by 4 bases and J by 1 base, leaving 10 bases between them. The CDR3 has 14 residues. Per the germline V gene, CDR1 is SQVTM and CDR2 is ANQGSEA. The DNA for the CDR3 is TGCAGCGTTGTCGGACTCTTGAACACCGGGGAGCTGTTTTTT. Its protein product is CSVVGLLNTGELFF.

The V gene is TRBV4-2, the J gene TRBJ2-3; D is unclear. Deletions cut 3 bases from V and 0 bases from J, with 7 bases between. The germline V gene encodes CDR1 LGHNA and CDR2 YNFKEQ. The CDR3 is 14 amino acids. The CDR3 DNA sequence: TGTGCCAGCAGCCAGTCAGACAGCACAGATACGCAGTATTTT. It specifies CASSQSDSTDTQYF.

This clonotype has only a few counts. This chain uses TRBV9 with TRBJ2-1; TRBD2 aligns across 12 bases. The CDR3 is 17 residues long. Trimming took 4 bases from V and 1 from J; bases not matched to a gene: 6. Germline V gives CDR1 SGDLS, CDR2 YYNGEE. The CDR3 is CASSFGTSGRSYNEQFF. As DNA, the CDR3 is TGTGCCAGCAGCTTTGGGACTAGCGGGCGATCCTACAATGAGCAGTTCTTC. The complete variable domain, with remaining parts taken from reference TRBV9 and TRBJ2-1, reads DSGVTQTPKHLITATGQRVTLRCSPRSGDLSVYWYQQSLDQGLQFLIQYYNGEERAKGNILERFSAQQFPDLHSELNLSSLELGDSALYFCASSFGTSGRSYNEQFFGPGTRLTVL.

CDR3 nucleotide sequence: TGTGCCAGCAGTTTCCGGGTGGGTGGGGTAATTGAGCAGTTCTTC. It encodes CASSFRVGGVIEQFF. V is TRBV27 and J is TRBJ2-1; D gene unclear. This CDR3 is built from 15 residues. The germline V gene has CDR1 MNHEY and CDR2 SMNVEV (reference sequence). Between the trimmed V and J ends, which lost 3 bases and 9 bases, there was a span of 18 bases.

This chain connects TRBV20-1 to TRBJ1-4, with 8 bases matching TRBD1. Germline loops: CDR1 DFQATT, CDR2 SNEGSKA (reference sequence). The CDR3 covers 14 residues. The junction had 6 bases not matched to a gene; V was cut back by 1 base and J by 8 bases. The CDR3 DNA is TGCAGTGCTAGAGCCACAGGGGGAGTCGAAAAACTGTTTTTT. It encodes CSARATGGVEKLFF.

The table lists this clonotype with a few counts. The chain combines TRBV28 with TRBJ2-7; the D call may be TRBD1 or TRBD2 (6 bases each). The germline V gene has CDR1 MDHEN and CDR2 SYDVKM. This CDR3 region has 15 residues. V was cut by 3 bases and J by 7 bases, with 19 bases left in between. CDR3 region: CASSFDGGGGGEQYF. The CDR3, as DNA: TGTGCCAGCAGTTTCGATGGAGGGGGTGGCGGGGAGCAGTACTTC.

There are a few counts of this clonotype. The chain links TRBV12-3 or TRBV12-4 to TRBJ2-5, with TRBD1 as a possible D gene (6 bases). The CDR3 loop spans 14 amino acids. The germline V and J ends were trimmed by 6 bases and 7 bases, with 18 bases remaining between them. CDR3 protein: CASSPSPRGATQYF. DNA of the CDR3: TGTGCCAGCAGCCCCAGTCCCAGGGGCGCGACCCAGTACTTC.

In this sample, this clonotype turned up a few times. The CDR3 DNA reads as TGTGCCAGCAGCGTAGATTTTGTCGGCGAGCAGTACTTC. It encodes CASSVDFVGEQYF. The chain combines TRBV9 with TRBJ2-7, with D hard to call. Deletions cut 0 bases from V and 6 bases from J, with 10 bases between. This CDR3 has 13 residues. Germline V gene lookup returns CDR1 SGDLS and CDR2 YYNGEE.

The chain recombines TRBV7-9 with TRBJ2-2; maybe TRBD1 (5 bases). V shed 4 bases and J shed 4 bases, with 10 bases lying between them. This CDR3 has 14 amino acids. CDR1 is SEHNR, CDR2 FQNEAQ, per germline (reference sequence). This CDR3 reads CASSSGAVTGELFF. In nucleotides, the CDR3 is TGTGCCAGCAGCTCTGGGGCGGTCACCGGGGAGCTGTTTTTT.